What follows are 20 T cell receptor beta chains derived from one specimen sequenced in a study of cytomegalovirus exposure and HLA in healthy donors. Amplification used 60 Vbeta primers and 13 Jbeta primers. Assay: immunoSEQ multiplex PCR; the TCRdb copy retains only in-frame clones and omits some. The sample yields about 160,000 clones, 80% to 85% seen once. Sequenced input: PBMCs. All receptors come from a man over 45 in good health and CMV-seropositive.

The chain combines TRBV5-1 with TRBJ2-2; possible D gene TRBD1, 6 bases. Trimming shortened V by 0 bases and J by 3 bases, and 9 bases separated the two germline ends. The germline V gene has CDR1 SGHRS and CDR2 YFSETQ. The CDR3 loop spans 15 amino acids. The CDR3 DNA sequence: TGCGCCAGCAGCTTGGCAGCAGGGGACACCGGGGAGCTGTTTTTT. Protein: CASSLAAGDTGELFF.

Only one count was recorded for this clone. The chain recombines TRBV6-5 with TRBJ2-7; no reliable D call. The V and J ends lost 2 bases and 2 bases respectively, with 10 bases between them. The CDR3 is 14 amino acids. Per germline, CDR1 MNHEY and CDR2 SVGAGI. The CDR3 DNA is TGTGCCAGCAGTTACAGGCAGGCCCCCTACGAGCAGTACTTC. Protein: CASSYRQAPYEQYF.

The J gene is TRBJ2-2, the V gene TRBV29-1; TRBD2 matches 7 bases. This CDR3 is 13 amino acids long. Germline V gene data show CDR1 as SQVTM and CDR2 as ANQGSEA. After removal of 5 bases from V and 5 bases from J, the junction contained 5 bases not matched to a gene. For the CDR3, the DNA is TGCAGCGTTATACTCGGGGGGACCGGGGAGCTGTTTTTT. Its translation is CSVILGGTGELFF.

The V call is TRBV6-9, the J call TRBJ1-2, with a tentative D call TRBD1 (5 bases). Germline V lookup: CDR1 MNHGY, CDR2 SVAAGI. V gave up 11 bases and J gave up 4 bases, with 35 bases separating them. This CDR3 comprises 19 residues. The CDR3 DNA is TGTGCCGGTTCGCGTGGACACGGGGGAGGAGGGGTAAATTTCTATGGCTACACCTTC. Translated, it gives CAGSRGHGGGGVNFYGYTF.

The chain carries TRBV2 and TRBJ2-7, with D uncertain. Germline V gene lookup returns CDR1 SNHLY and CDR2 FYNNEI. Trimming pared 6 bases from V and 2 bases from J, leaving 8 bases between. The CDR3 is made up of 12 amino acids. Here the CDR3 DNA reads TGTGCCAGCAGGTCAGACACCTACGAGCAGTACTTC. Its translation: CASRSDTYEQYF.

The chain combines TRBV6-5 with TRBJ2-7, with TRBD1 matching over 7 bases. This CDR3 comprises 14 residues. The V gene end was trimmed by 6 bases and the J gene end by 7 bases; junction bases not matched to a gene: 12. Germline CDR1 is MNHEY and CDR2 is SVGAGI. The CDR3 is CASSPHDRAREQYF. CDR3 nucleotides: TGTGCCAGCAGCCCTCATGACAGGGCGAGGGAGCAGTACTTC.

This clone is a singleton in its sample. The chain has TRBV7-9 and TRBJ2-7; TRBD2 aligns across 10 bases. The CDR3 is 16 residues long. The trim removed 6 bases at V and 0 bases at J, leaving 8 bases unmatched. The germline V gene encodes CDR1 SEHNR and CDR2 FQNEAQ (reference sequence). The CDR3 region is CASSLTSGPLSYEQYF. The CDR3 coding sequence is TGTGCCAGCAGTTTGACTAGCGGGCCTCTCTCCTACGAGCAGTACTTC.

V gene TRBV11-3 combines with J gene TRBJ2-5; D is undetermined. The assigned J gene may be wrong: the sequence end matches TRBJ2-7 better. There are 13 residues in the CDR3. The germline CDR1 and CDR2 sequences are SGHNT and YENEEA. CDR3 amino acids: CASSLGRYYEQYF. CDR3 sequence (DNA): TGTGCCAGCAGCTTAGGCCGGTATTACGAGCAGTACTTC.

Worth noting for this clone: Its ends do not fully match the called genes, so a read error is possible. The V and J genes are TRBV7-9 and TRBJ1-6; D ambiguous. The length of the CDR3 is 15 residues. Germline V lookup: CDR1 SEHNR, CDR2 FQNEAQ (reference sequence). DNA of the CDR3: TGTGCCAGCAGCCTAGCCCGCTCCTATAATTCACCCCTCCACTTT. Its protein is CASSLARSYNSPLHF.

The V gene is TRBV7-9, the J gene TRBJ2-2; D is unresolved. CDR1 is SEHNR and CDR2 is FQNEAQ in the germline V gene (reference sequence). V lost 10 bases, J lost 5 bases, and 20 bases lay in between. The CDR3 covers 15 residues. The CDR3 DNA reads as TGTGCCATCCCTGTTTCTGGATCGCGGACCGGGGAGCTGTTTTTT. Protein product: CAIPVSGSRTGELFF.

CDR3 amino acids: CASTNRGGAGSTDTQYF. DNA for the CDR3: TGTGCCAGCACCAATAGGGGCGGGGCAGGGAGCACAGATACGCAGTATTTT. The J gene is TRBJ2-3, the V gene TRBV7-9, with D possibly being TRBD2 (6 bases). The CDR3 has 17 amino acids. Germline values: CDR1 SEHNR, CDR2 FQNEAQ (reference sequence). V shed 7 bases and J shed 0 bases, with 20 bases lying between them.

The chain recombines TRBV19 with TRBJ1-1; tentative D call: TRBD1 (5 bases). This CDR3 has 12 residues. V gave up 5 bases and J gave up 4 bases, with 8 bases separating them. The germline V gene has CDR1 LNHDA and CDR2 SQIVND (reference sequence). The CDR3 nucleotides are TGTGCCAGTAGTGCAAGGGGCACTGAAGCTTTCTTT. Translated, it gives CASSARGTEAFF.

This chain links TRBV10-3 with TRBJ1-3; D possibly corresponds to TRBD1 (5 bases). The CDR3 runs 12 residues. V shed 8 bases and J shed 7 bases, with 12 bases lying between them. Per the germline V gene, CDR1 is ENHRY and CDR2 is SYGVKD. Written as DNA, the CDR3 is TGTGCCATCGGGCCCGGGGGGAACACCATATATTTT. Its protein product is CAIGPGGNTIYF.

CDR3 loop: CASSSGTINSPLHF. The CDR3 nucleotides read TGTGCCAGCAGCTCCGGGACAATTAATTCACCCCTCCACTTT. The V gene is TRBV27, the J gene TRBJ1-6; the D gene is possibly TRBD1 (6 bases). Germline V lookup: CDR1 MNHEY, CDR2 SMNVEV (reference sequence). The CDR3 runs 14 residues. V was clipped by 6 bases and J by 6 bases, with 12 bases between them.

The chain links TRBV2 to TRBJ2-2; possibly TRBD2 for D (5 bases). This CDR3 comprises 14 residues. The germline CDR1 and CDR2 sequences are SNHLY and FYNNEI. V lost 7 bases, J lost 7 bases, and 16 bases lay in between. As DNA, the CDR3 is TGTGCCAGCACGGCGAGGGAAAAGGACGGGGAGCTGTTTTTT. As protein: CASTAREKDGELFF.

The V and J genes are TRBV7-8 and TRBJ2-2, with D possibly TRBD2 on 6 matching bases. Germline CDR1 SGHVS, CDR2 FQNEAQ. V shed 3 bases and J shed 0 bases, with 8 bases lying between them. The CDR3 spans 15 residues. As DNA, the CDR3 is TGTGCCAGCAGCTTCGTAGCGGCGAACACCGGGGAGCTGTTTTTT. This translates into CASSFVAANTGELFF.

V usage is TRBV9 and J usage is TRBJ2-7; 9 bases match TRBD1. J was trimmed by 6 bases and V by 0 bases; bases with no gene match: 7. The germline V gene has CDR1 SGDLS and CDR2 YYNGEE. This CDR3 has 15 residues. CDR3 sequence reads: CASSVGNRGLTEQYF. Written as DNA, the CDR3 is TGTGCCAGCAGCGTAGGTAACAGGGGGCTAACCGAGCAGTACTTC.

The chain couples TRBV18 to TRBJ2-2; 7 bases agree with TRBD1. Germline trimming cut 4 bases from V and 3 bases from J; bases unmatched to any gene: 2. CDR1 is KGHSH, CDR2 LQKENI, per germline. The CDR3 spans 14 residues. The CDR3 is CASSLGQDTGELFF. The CDR3 coding sequence is TGTGCCAGCTCACTAGGACAGGACACCGGGGAGCTGTTTTTT. Full variable domain (rest looked up from reference TRBV18 and TRBJ2-2): NAGVMQNPRHLVRRRGQEARLRCSPMKGHSHVYWYRQLPEEGLKFMVYLQKENIIDESGMPKERFSAEFPKEGPSILRIQQVVRGDSAAYFCASSLGQDTGELFFGEGSRLTVL.

The chain carries TRBV6-1 and TRBJ1-4; unclear D gene. Germline V CDR1 and CDR2: MNHNS, SASEGT. Trimming pared 1 base from V and 8 bases from J, leaving 14 bases between. There are 15 residues in the CDR3. CDR3 sequence: CASSEGSLGREKLFF. As DNA, the CDR3 is TGTGCCAGCAGTGAAGGAAGTCTTGGGAGAGAAAAACTGTTTTTT.

The V call is TRBV19, the J call TRBJ1-2; no clear D. CDR3 length: 14 amino acids. V was cut by 2 bases and J by 8 bases, with 15 bases left in between. In germline, CDR1 is LNHDA, CDR2 SQIVND (reference sequence). CDR3 sequence: CASSIFRGNGGYTF. CDR3 coding DNA: TGTGCCAGTAGTATATTTCGAGGGAACGGAGGCTACACCTTC.